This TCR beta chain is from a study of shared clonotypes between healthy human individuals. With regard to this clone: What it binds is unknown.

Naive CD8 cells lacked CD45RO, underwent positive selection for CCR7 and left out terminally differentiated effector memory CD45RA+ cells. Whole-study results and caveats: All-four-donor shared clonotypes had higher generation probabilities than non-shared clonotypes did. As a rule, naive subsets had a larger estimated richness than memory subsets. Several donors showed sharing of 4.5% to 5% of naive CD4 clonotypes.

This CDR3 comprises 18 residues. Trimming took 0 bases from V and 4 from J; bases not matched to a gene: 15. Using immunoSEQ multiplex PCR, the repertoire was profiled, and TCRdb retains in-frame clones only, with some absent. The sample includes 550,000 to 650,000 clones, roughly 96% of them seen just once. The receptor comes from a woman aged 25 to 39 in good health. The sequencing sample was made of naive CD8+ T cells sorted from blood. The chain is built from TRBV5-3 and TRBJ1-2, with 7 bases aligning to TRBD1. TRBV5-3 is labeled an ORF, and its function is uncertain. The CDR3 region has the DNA TGTGCCAGAAGCTTGGAGGGGACAGAAAATGGGCCCTGCTATGGCTACACCTTC. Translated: CARSLEGTENGPCYGYTF.